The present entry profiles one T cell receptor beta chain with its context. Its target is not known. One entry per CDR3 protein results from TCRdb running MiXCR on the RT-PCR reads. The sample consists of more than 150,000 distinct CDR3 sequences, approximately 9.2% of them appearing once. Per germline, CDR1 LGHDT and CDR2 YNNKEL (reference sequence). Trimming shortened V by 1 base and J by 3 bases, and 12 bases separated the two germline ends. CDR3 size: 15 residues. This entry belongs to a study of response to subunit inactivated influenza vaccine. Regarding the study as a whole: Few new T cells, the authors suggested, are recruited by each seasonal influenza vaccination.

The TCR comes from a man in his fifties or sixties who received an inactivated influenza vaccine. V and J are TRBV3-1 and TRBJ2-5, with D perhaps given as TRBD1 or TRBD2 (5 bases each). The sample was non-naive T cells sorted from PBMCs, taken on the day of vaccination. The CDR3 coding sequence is TGTGCCAGCAGCCAAGGAACACTAGGGGAAGAGACCCAGTACTTC. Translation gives CASSQGTLGEETQYF.